The 27 T cell receptor beta chains given below trace back to one sample, sequenced in a study of monozygotic twins with inflammatory bowel disease. TCRdb processed the 5' RACE reads again and assigns one entry to each CDR3 protein, with no DNA. There are 150,000 or so distinct CDR3 sequences in the sample, with roughly 7.4% held by the top ten. The sequenced material came from blood. The receptors shown here come from a human donor with ulcerative colitis or Crohn's disease, or a healthy co-twin of an affected twin (not recorded which).

The CDR3 protein is CAISERLTGETEAFF. The chain uses TRBV10-3 and TRBJ1-1; TCRdb lists TRBD1, though no DNA is available to test this call. The CDR3 is 15 amino acids. Germline V gene data show CDR1 as ENHRY and CDR2 as SYGVKD.

This chain connects TRBV29-1 to TRBJ2-3. The CDR3 spans 14 residues. Looked up from germline, CDR1 is SQVTM and CDR2 is ANQGSEA. The chain's CDR3 is CSVEEGGRGDTQYF.

The genes are TRBV20-1 and TRBJ1-5. The CDR3 sequence is 16 residues long. The germline V gene has CDR1 DFQATT and CDR2 SNEGSKA (reference sequence). The CDR3 protein is CSARNHGLYSNQPQHF.

The V call is TRBV4-2, the J call TRBJ2-3; the D gene TCRdb calls, TRBD2, cannot be checked with no DNA. The V gene's germline CDR1 is LGHNA and CDR2 YNFKEQ. The CDR3 is 15 amino acids. The CDR3 sequence is CASSQASVGADTQYF.

This chain links TRBV5-5 with TRBJ1-5; no DNA is available, so the TRBD1 call from TCRdb remains unchecked. The CDR3 extends over 17 amino acids. Per germline, CDR1 SGHKS and CDR2 YYEKEE (reference sequence). CDR3 residues: CASSLRDRDWGNQPQHF. Variable domain in full (rest from reference TRBV5-5 and TRBJ1-5): DAGVTQSPTHLIKTRGQQVTLRCSPISGHKSVSWYQQVLGQGPQFIFQYYEKEERGRGNFPDRFSARQFPNYSSELNVNALLLGDSALYLCASSLRDRDWGNQPQHFGDGTRLSIL.

The CDR3 sequence is CASRKGNGYTF. The chain links TRBV27 to TRBJ1-2. The CDR3 covers 11 residues. The germline gives CDR1 MNHEY, CDR2 SMNVEV (reference sequence).

The chain uses TRBV5-1 and TRBJ2-3. The CDR3 covers 13 residues. Germline CDR1 is SGHRS and CDR2 is YFSETQ. The CDR3 spells CASRFQGTDTQYF. Supplemented by reference TRBV5-1 and TRBJ2-3, the full variable domain reads KAGVTQTPRYLIKTRGQQVTLSCSPISGHRSVSWYQQTPGQGLQFLFEYFSETQRNKGNFPGRFSGRQFSNSRSEMNVSTLELGDSALYLCASRFQGTDTQYFGPGTRLTVL.

This chain connects TRBV28 to TRBJ2-2. Germline CDR1 reads MDHEN; CDR2 reads SYDVKM. This CDR3 has 13 residues. The CDR3 reads CASVQGTSGELFF. The variable domain in full, with the rest retrieved from reference TRBV28 and TRBJ2-2, is DVKVTQSSRYLVKRTGEKVFLECVQDMDHENMFWYRQDPGLGLRLIYFSYDVKMKEKGDIPEGYSVSREKKERFSLILESASTNQTSMYLCASVQGTSGELFFGEGSRLTVL.

The V gene is TRBV5-1, the J gene TRBJ1-2; TCRdb selects TRBD1, and the lack of DNA leaves this call unchecked. Germline-derived CDR1 and CDR2 are SGHRS and YFSETQ. This CDR3 is 15 amino acids long. CDR3 in amino acids: CASSSVGIGDHGYTF.

V usage is TRBV7-9 and J usage is TRBJ1-1; TCRdb's D call, TRBD1, is unchecked because there is no DNA. Germline V lookup: CDR1 SEHNR, CDR2 FQNEAQ (reference sequence). This CDR3 has 14 amino acids. CDR3 protein: CASSLAGADTEAFF.

The J gene is TRBJ2-7, the V gene TRBV7-6; as DNA is missing, the TRBD1 call by TCRdb cannot be tested. CDR3 size: 13 residues. Germline assignment: CDR1 SGHVS and CDR2 FNYEAQ. The CDR3 region is CASSPIQGYEQYF.

The V gene is TRBV5-4, the J gene TRBJ1-1; absent DNA, TCRdb's TRBD1 call cannot be checked. The CDR3 is 14 amino acids. Germline CDR1 reads SGHNT; CDR2 reads YYREEE (reference sequence). Here the CDR3 reads CASSFKQGSTEAFF. The full variable domain, rest sourced from reference TRBV5-4 and TRBJ1-1, is ETGVTQSPTHLIKTRGQQVTLRCSSQSGHNTVSWYQQALGQGPQFIFQYYREEENGRGNFPPRFSGLQFPNYSSELNVNALELDDSALYLCASSFKQGSTEAFFGQGTRLTVV.

The chain carries TRBV7-9 and TRBJ2-7; TCRdb reports TRBD1, a call that lacks DNA to check it against. Germline assignment: CDR1 SEHNR and CDR2 FQNEAQ (reference sequence). There are 14 residues in the CDR3. The CDR3 loop reads CASSSDRLAYEQYF.

The chain joins TRBV5-1 to TRBJ2-2. Germline V gene lookup returns CDR1 SGHRS and CDR2 YFSETQ. The CDR3 contains 15 residues. The CDR3 sequence: CASSHDTKNTGELFF.

The genes are TRBV5-1 and TRBJ2-1; the TCRdb call, TRBD2, lacks DNA for checking. The germline V gene encodes CDR1 SGHRS and CDR2 YFSETQ. This CDR3 spans 15 amino acids. The CDR3 is CASSLRREVWNEQFF.

The chain links TRBV5-1 to TRBJ2-1; the D gene TCRdb calls, TRBD2, cannot be checked with no DNA. CDR1 and CDR2 (germline): SGHRS, YFSETQ. CDR3 length equals 16 residues. The CDR3 loop is CASSHSSGRAINEQFF.

The chain links TRBV5-1 to TRBJ2-7; TCRdb proposes TRBD1, but this gene call is untestable without DNA. Germline V gene lookup returns CDR1 SGHRS and CDR2 YFSETQ. This CDR3 spans 14 amino acids. CDR3 region: CASSLRQGHYEQYF.

The V call is TRBV12-3 or TRBV12-4, the J call TRBJ2-7; TCRdb's assignment of TRBD2 cannot be checked, as there is no DNA. The CDR3 has 15 amino acids. The CDR3 sequence is CASSSTGGPSYEQYF.

The chain couples TRBV4-2 to TRBJ2-1; lacking DNA, the TRBD2 call made by TCRdb goes unchecked. CDR1 LGHNA and CDR2 YNFKEQ come from the germline V gene. CDR3 length: 19 amino acids. CDR3 in amino acids: CASSHERSGGFPGANEQFF.

The chain employs TRBV20-1 and TRBJ1-3; TCRdb's D call of TRBD1 is untestable without DNA. This CDR3 is built from 15 residues. The V gene's germline CDR1 is DFQATT and CDR2 SNEGSKA (reference sequence). The chain's CDR3 is CSATPGTLSGNTIYF.

The chain has TRBV7-2 and TRBJ1-2; TCRdb proposes TRBD1, but this gene call is untestable without DNA. Germline CDR1 SGHTA, CDR2 FQGNSA. This CDR3 has 13 residues. CDR3 protein: CASSLGYRVGYTF.

The CDR3 loop reads CASNGAGAYEQYF. J is TRBJ2-7 and V is TRBV6-1; the TCRdb call, TRBD1, lacks DNA for checking. The germline V gene encodes CDR1 MNHNS and CDR2 SASEGT. The CDR3 consists of 13 residues.

The chain recombines TRBV12-3 or TRBV12-4 with TRBJ1-2; TCRdb picks TRBD1, but there is no DNA to check that call. The CDR3 has 11 residues. CDR3: CAIYRGLGYTF.

The V and J genes are TRBV2 and TRBJ2-1; the TRBD1 assignment by TCRdb is unverifiable without DNA. The CDR3 has 14 residues. Germline values: CDR1 SNHLY, CDR2 FYNNEI. CDR3 amino acids: CARRGGQGYNEQFF.

The CDR3 spells CASSMGHGNTIYF. The V and J genes are TRBV7-6 and TRBJ1-3; the D gene TCRdb calls, TRBD1, cannot be checked with no DNA. CDR3 length: 13 residues. Germline V gene data show CDR1 as SGHVS and CDR2 as FNYEAQ.

The V call is TRBV5-1, the J call TRBJ2-1. The germline V gene encodes CDR1 SGHRS and CDR2 YFSETQ. CDR3 length: 16 residues. CDR3 region: CASSLAGGTFYNEQFF.

The chain employs TRBV5-5 and TRBJ1-1; TCRdb names TRBD1, which stays unverified in the absence of DNA. This CDR3 spans 16 amino acids. Germline assignment: CDR1 SGHKS and CDR2 YYEKEE (reference sequence). This CDR3 reads CASSLLPGQGNAEAFF. Full variable domain (remainder filled in from reference TRBV5-5 and TRBJ1-1): DAGVTQSPTHLIKTRGQQVTLRCSPISGHKSVSWYQQVLGQGPQFIFQYYEKEERGRGNFPDRFSARQFPNYSSELNVNALLLGDSALYLCASSLLPGQGNAEAFFGQGTRLTVV.